The rows below give T cell receptor beta chains drawn from one sample of a study of response to subunit inactivated influenza vaccine. TCRdb called the RT-PCR reads again in MiXCR, with one record for every CDR3 protein. The data hold around 320,000 distinct CDR3 sequences, with about 20% observed a single time. Sequences were derived from PBMCs from blood, sampled around 22 months after vaccination. All receptors come from a man between 50 and 75 years old who received an inactivated influenza vaccine. The CDR3 runs from the conserved cysteine through the conserved F or W. Each record gives: D gene, V gene, J gene, clone size, CDR3 protein, CDR3 DNA. D genes are given only for firm matches. The listing skips clone size in some rows; elsewhere it reads once, few, many or a size class.

D: TRBD2
V: TRBV6-4
J: TRBJ2-3
size: -
CDR3: CASSATGLAGGPTDTQYF
DNA: TGTGCCAGCAGTGCCACAGGACTAGCGGGAGGGCCAACTGATACGCAGTATTTT

D: TRBD1
V: TRBV12-3/TRBV12-4
J: TRBJ1-4
size: many
CDR3: CASSFPGQGVFF
DNA: TGTGCCAGCAGTTTTCCTGGACAGGGGGTGTTTTTT

D: -
V: TRBV6-2/TRBV6-3
J: TRBJ1-3
size: few
CDR3: CASSYPRTRSGNTIYF
DNA: TGTGCCAGCAGTTATCCACGGACCCGCTCTGGAAACACCATATATTTT

D: -
V: TRBV20-1
J: TRBJ1-1
size: many
CDR3: CSATEGGGNTEAFF
DNA: TGCAGTGCTACCGAGGGAGGAGGGAACACTGAAGCTTTCTTT

D: TRBD1
V: TRBV29-1
J: TRBJ2-7
size: once
CDR3: CSAVPGTGNYEQYF
DNA: TGCAGCGCTGTACCCGGGACAGGGAACTACGAGCAGTACTTC

D: TRBD2
V: TRBV7-2
J: TRBJ2-7
size: -
CDR3: CASSWASGGPYEQYF
DNA: TGTGCCAGCAGCTGGGCTAGCGGGGGGCCCTACGAGCAGTACTTC

D: -
V: TRBV15
J: TRBJ2-7
size: -
CDR3: CATSGGTALSGGYEQYF
DNA: TGTGCCACCAGCGGGGGGACGGCTCTTTCCGGTGGGTACGAGCAGTACTTC

D: -
V: TRBV5-6
J: TRBJ2-5
size: few
CDR3: CASSLAVLQETQYF
DNA: TGTGCCAGCAGCTTGGCGGTACTTCAAGAGACCCAGTACTTC

D: -
V: TRBV15
J: TRBJ2-5
size: -
CDR3: CATSRDRGFQETQYF
DNA: TGTGCCACCAGCAGAGATCGGGGGTTTCAAGAGACCCAGTACTTC

D: TRBD1
V: TRBV6-2/TRBV6-3
J: TRBJ2-2
size: -
CDR3: CASTHGTGEAGELFF
DNA: TGTGCCAGCACGCACGGGACAGGGGAGGCCGGGGAGCTGTTTTTT

D: -
V: TRBV4-3
J: TRBJ2-1
size: -
CDR3: CASSQQRGLSYNEQFF
DNA: TGCGCCAGCAGCCAACAAAGGGGACTTTCCTACAATGAGCAGTTCTTC

D: TRBD1
V: TRBV12-3/TRBV12-4
J: TRBJ1-2
size: few
CDR3: CASSLRDRGLYGYTF
DNA: TGTGCCAGCAGTTTACGGGACAGGGGGCTCTATGGCTACACCTTC

D: -
V: TRBV5-1
J: TRBJ2-6
size: few
CDR3: CASSLGSGDSGANVLTF
DNA: TGCGCCAGCAGCTTGGGGTCAGGCGATTCTGGGGCCAACGTCCTGACTTTC

D: -
V: TRBV12-2
J: TRBJ1-1
size: -
CDR3: CASRLESGRALTEAFF
DNA: TGTGCAAGTCGCTTAGAATCCGGCCGGGCGCTTACTGAAGCTTTCTTT

D: -
V: TRBV7-9
J: TRBJ2-7
size: -
CDR3: CASSIGGLYEQYF
DNA: TGTGCCAGCAGCATAGGGGGTTTGTACGAGCAGTACTTC

D: TRBD1
V: TRBV6-1
J: TRBJ1-2
size: -
CDR3: CASSQTDRVHGYTF
DNA: TGTGCCAGCAGCCAAACGGACAGGGTCCATGGCTACACCTTC

D: -
V: TRBV20-1
J: TRBJ1-5
size: many
CDR3: CGGGGDQPQHF
DNA: TGCGGAGGGGGGGGCGATCAGCCCCAGCATTTT

D: TRBD2
V: TRBV5-1
J: TRBJ2-2
size: -
CDR3: CASSESGGVTGELFF
DNA: TGCGCCAGCAGCGAAAGCGGGGGAGTCACCGGGGAGCTGTTTTTT

D: -
V: TRBV14
J: TRBJ1-3
size: -
CDR3: CASSQSKHGTLGNTIYF
DNA: TGTGCCAGCAGCCAAAGCAAACACGGGACTCTTGGAAACACCATATATTTT

D: -
V: TRBV5-5
J: TRBJ1-3
size: few
CDR3: CASSLGLGSGNTIYF
DNA: TGTGCCAGCAGCTTGGGCTTGGGATCCGGAAACACCATATATTTT

D: TRBD1
V: TRBV10-3
J: TRBJ2-7
size: -
CDR3: CAISDLTGGSEQYF
DNA: TGTGCCATCAGTGACTTGACAGGGGGCTCCGAGCAGTACTTC

D: -
V: TRBV20-1
J: TRBJ2-3
size: -
CDR3: CSARAGATRTDTQYF
DNA: TGCAGTGCTAGAGCGGGAGCGACTCGCACAGATACGCAGTATTTT

D: -
V: TRBV18
J: TRBJ1-4
size: -
CDR3: CASSPGVKLFF
DNA: TGTGCCAGCTCACCTGGGGTCAAACTGTTTTTT

D: -
V: TRBV20-1
J: TRBJ2-1
size: many
CDR3: CSAMSPIGAEDNEQFF
DNA: TGCAGTGCGATGTCCCCGATAGGAGCGGAAGACAATGAGCAGTTCTTC

D: -
V: TRBV29-1
J: TRBJ2-7
size: -
CDR3: CSAKDTSHYEQYF
DNA: TGCAGCGCAAAGGACACTTCTCACTACGAGCAGTACTTC

D: TRBD1
V: TRBV3-1
J: TRBJ1-6
size: -
CDR3: CASSLLSTGRNSPLHF
DNA: TGTGCCAGCAGCCTGCTATCGACAGGGAGAAATTCACCCCTCCACTTT

D: -
V: TRBV11-2
J: TRBJ2-7
size: -
CDR3: CASGDWSSYEQYF
DNA: TGTGCCAGCGGGGACTGGAGCAGCTACGAGCAGTACTTC

D: TRBD2
V: TRBV5-1
J: TRBJ2-7
size: few
CDR3: CASRPTSGAFYEQYF
DNA: TGCGCCAGCAGGCCGACTAGCGGGGCCTTCTACGAGCAGTACTTC

D: -
V: TRBV27
J: TRBJ1-1
size: -
CDR3: CASSAQQGITEAFF
DNA: TGTGCCAGCAGTGCCCAACAGGGAATCACTGAAGCTTTCTTT

D: -
V: TRBV3-1
J: TRBJ1-4
size: many
CDR3: CASSQDPGGREKLFF
DNA: TGTGCCAGCAGCCAAGATCCGGGCGGTCGTGAAAAACTGTTTTTT

D: -
V: TRBV6-2/TRBV6-3
J: TRBJ1-2
size: -
CDR3: CASSYQTNYGYTF
DNA: TGTGCCAGCAGTTACCAAACTAACTATGGCTACACCTTC

D: -
V: TRBV25-1
J: TRBJ1-5
size: few
CDR3: CASSPSTASNQPQHF
DNA: TGTGCCAGCAGTCCATCGACGGCTAGCAATCAGCCCCAGCATTTT

D: -
V: TRBV5-1
J: TRBJ1-2
size: -
CDR3: CASSLNLRESYGYTF
DNA: TGCGCCAGCAGCTTGAACCTCCGGGAGAGCTATGGCTACACCTTC

D: TRBD1
V: TRBV5-6
J: TRBJ1-2
size: -
CDR3: CASSRGWGQIFDGYTF
DNA: TGTGCCAGCAGCCGAGGATGGGGACAGATTTTTGATGGCTACACCTTC

D: -
V: TRBV29-1
J: TRBJ1-1
size: few
CDR3: CSVEYTPNTEAFF
DNA: TGCAGCGTAGAGTATACACCGAACACTGAAGCTTTCTTT

D: TRBD1
V: TRBV12-3/TRBV12-4
J: TRBJ1-5
size: few
CDR3: CASSTGPTGTSWPQHF
DNA: TGTGCCAGCAGCACGGGCCCGACAGGGACTTCTTGGCCCCAGCATTTT

D: TRBD2
V: TRBV4-2
J: TRBJ2-7
size: -
CDR3: CASSQGLAGGRNEQYF
DNA: TGTGCCAGCAGCCAGGGACTAGCGGGAGGGCGGAACGAGCAGTACTTC

D: TRBD2
V: TRBV4-2
J: TRBJ2-1
size: -
CDR3: CASSQDLSGSIHEQFF
DNA: TGTGCCAGCAGCCAAGATCTGAGCGGGAGTATACATGAGCAGTTCTTC

D: TRBD1
V: TRBV25-1
J: TRBJ1-2
size: -
CDR3: CASSETGKVYGYTF
DNA: TGTGCCAGCAGTGAGACAGGGAAAGTCTATGGCTACACCTTC

D: TRBD2
V: TRBV4-2
J: TRBJ2-2
size: -
CDR3: CASSEGLAANTGELFF
DNA: TGTGCCAGCAGCGAGGGACTAGCGGCGAACACCGGGGAGCTGTTTTTT

D: -
V: TRBV5-1
J: TRBJ1-1
size: -
CDR3: CASRASVMNTEAFF
DNA: TGCGCCAGCCGCGCATCAGTCATGAACACTGAAGCTTTCTTT

D: -
V: TRBV18
J: TRBJ1-1
size: few
CDR3: CASSFDWDEAFF
DNA: TGTGCCAGCTCGTTCGACTGGGATGAAGCTTTCTTT

D: -
V: TRBV11-3
J: TRBJ2-2
size: -
CDR3: CASSSGYTAGELFF
DNA: TGTGCCAGCAGCTCCGGTTATACCGCCGGGGAGCTGTTTTTT

D: -
V: TRBV28
J: TRBJ2-2
size: once
CDR3: CASSLFETRGYHTGELFF
DNA: TGTGCCAGCAGTTTATTCGAGACTAGGGGGTATCACACCGGGGAGCTGTTTTTT

D: TRBD1
V: TRBV7-9
J: TRBJ2-7
size: few
CDR3: CASSLPTGGTYEQYF
DNA: TGTGCCAGCAGCCTACCCACAGGGGGAACCTACGAGCAGTACTTC

D: TRBD1
V: TRBV7-6
J: TRBJ1-6
size: many
CDR3: CASSLAGTGVSPLHF
DNA: TGTGCCAGCAGCTTAGCAGGGACAGGGGTTTCACCCCTCCACTTT

D: -
V: TRBV16
J: TRBJ2-7
size: few
CDR3: CASSPTTSYEQYF
DNA: TGTGCCAGCAGCCCAACCACGTCCTACGAGCAGTACTTC

D: TRBD2
V: TRBV7-6
J: TRBJ2-1
size: -
CDR3: CASSFLAGEQFF
DNA: TGTGCCAGCAGCTTTCTAGCGGGTGAGCAGTTCTTC

D: -
V: TRBV12-3/TRBV12-4
J: TRBJ2-1
size: many
CDR3: CASSSYAWVMGEQFF
DNA: TGTGCCAGCAGTTCATACGCTTGGGTTATGGGTGAGCAGTTCTTC

D: TRBD1
V: TRBV7-9
J: TRBJ2-2
size: -
CDR3: CASSRPGQKNTGELFF
DNA: TGTGCCAGCAGCCGCCCGGGACAGAAGAACACCGGGGAGCTGTTTTTT

D: TRBD1
V: TRBV5-5
J: TRBJ2-7
size: few
CDR3: CASSLGLGQGYEQYF
DNA: TGTGCCAGCAGCCTGGGCCTGGGACAGGGCTACGAGCAGTACTTC

D: TRBD1
V: TRBV10-3
J: TRBJ2-7
size: -
CDR3: CAIRGTVPPYEQYF
DNA: TGTGCCATCAGAGGGACAGTACCTCCCTACGAGCAGTACTTC

D: -
V: TRBV4-3
J: TRBJ1-6
size: many
CDR3: CASSQELRSYNSPLHF
DNA: TGCGCCAGCAGCCAAGAGCTCAGAAGCTATAATTCACCCCTCCACTTT

D: TRBD1
V: TRBV29-1
J: TRBJ1-2
size: -
CDR3: CSVSPGTGLYGYTF
DNA: TGCAGCGTATCTCCTGGGACAGGGCTCTATGGCTACACCTTC

D: -
V: TRBV7-2
J: TRBJ1-1
size: many
CDR3: CASSLAPREAEAFF
DNA: TGTGCCAGCAGCTTAGCGCCCAGGGAGGCTGAAGCTTTCTTT

D: -
V: TRBV28
J: TRBJ1-6
size: -
CDR3: CASTGGTYSPLHF
DNA: TGTGCCAGCACGGGGGGCACGTATTCACCCCTCCACTTT

D: -
V: TRBV7-2
J: TRBJ2-1
size: -
CDR3: CASSNPDSEQFF
DNA: TGTGCCAGCAGTAATCCGGACAGCGAGCAGTTCTTC

D: -
V: TRBV3-1
J: TRBJ1-2
size: many
CDR3: CASSRSGGGYTF
DNA: TGTGCCAGCAGCCGCTCGGGTGGCGGCTACACCTTC

D: -
V: TRBV2
J: TRBJ1-3
size: few
CDR3: CASSEELQLSGNTIYF
DNA: TGTGCCAGCAGTGAAGAATTACAGCTCTCTGGAAACACCATATATTTT